This TCR beta chain comes out of a study of beta chain features in type 1 diabetes. Trimming at V came to 3 bases and at J to 1 base, leaving 5 bases not matched to a gene. CDR3 length: 16 residues. Germline CDR1 is KGHSH and CDR2 is LQKENI. In its sample, this clone was seen a few times. Its antigen is unidentified. Study-level points and caveats: TCRB CDR3s were moderately but significantly shorter in Type 1 diabetes patients in all four CD4+ subsets.

Reverse transcription of all isolated RNA meant that expressed TCRB transcripts were sequenced. Profiled with immunoSEQ multiplex PCR; TCRdb holds only in-frame clones, not every one. The repertoire includes approximately 250,000 clones, roughly 25% of them detected once, and roughly 0.011% sits in the top ten. Sequencing was performed on naive CD4+ T cells from blood. The source is a woman aged 30 to 39 with type 1 diabetes. This chain joins TRBV18 and TRBJ2-7, with 11 bases fitting TRBD2. In DNA form, the CDR3 reads TGTGCCAGCTCACCGGACGGGACTAGCGGATCCTACGAGCAGTACTTC. Its translation: CASSPDGTSGSYEQYF.